The T cell receptor beta chain under discussion was sequenced for a study of blood T cell dynamics during melanoma immunotherapy. A fixed DNA input of about 0.35 ug was used per bulk PBMC sample. Here immunoSEQ multiplex PCR was the method, and the copy in TCRdb shows in-frame clones only, minus some. The sample yields under 15,000 clones, about 86% seen once. Germline CDR1 reads MGHRA; CDR2 reads YSYEKL. Trimming took off 3 bases at V and 7 bases at J, with 15 bases between the two ends. CDR3 length: 15 amino acids. The time point: pre-treatment baseline. The sequencing here drew on blood, taken from a patient treated with checkpoint blockade. The receptor was isolated from a human donor with melanoma. V gene TRBV4-1 combines with J gene TRBJ1-4, with a tentative D call TRBD1 (6 bases). The CDR3 nucleotides read TGCGCCAGCAGCCAGGGGCGGGGGGGCGTTGAAAAACTGTTTTTT. Translating gives CASSQGRGGVEKLFF.